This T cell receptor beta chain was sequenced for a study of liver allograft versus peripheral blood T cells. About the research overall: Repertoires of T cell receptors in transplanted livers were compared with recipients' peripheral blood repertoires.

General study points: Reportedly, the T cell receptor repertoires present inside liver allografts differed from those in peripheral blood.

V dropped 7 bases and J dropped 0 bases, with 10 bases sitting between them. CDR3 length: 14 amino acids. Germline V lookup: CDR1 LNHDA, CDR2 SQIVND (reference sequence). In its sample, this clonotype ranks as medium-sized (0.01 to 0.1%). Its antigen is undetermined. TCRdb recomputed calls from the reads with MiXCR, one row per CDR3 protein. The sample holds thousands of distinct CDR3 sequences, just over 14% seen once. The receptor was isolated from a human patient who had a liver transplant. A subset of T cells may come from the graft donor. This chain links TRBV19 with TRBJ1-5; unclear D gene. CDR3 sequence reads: CASKVRDSNQPQHF. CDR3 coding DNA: TGTGCCAGTAAAGTCCGAGATAGCAATCAGCCCCAGCATTTT.